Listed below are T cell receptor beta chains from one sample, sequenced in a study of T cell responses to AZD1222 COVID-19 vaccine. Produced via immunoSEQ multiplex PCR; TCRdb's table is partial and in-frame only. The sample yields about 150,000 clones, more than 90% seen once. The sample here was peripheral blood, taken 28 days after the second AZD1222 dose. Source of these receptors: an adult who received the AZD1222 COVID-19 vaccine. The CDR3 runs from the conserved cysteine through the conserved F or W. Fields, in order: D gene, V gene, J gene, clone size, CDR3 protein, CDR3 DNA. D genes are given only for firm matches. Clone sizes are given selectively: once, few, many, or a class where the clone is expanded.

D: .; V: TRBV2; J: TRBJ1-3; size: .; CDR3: CASSDQGNTIYF; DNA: TGTGCCAGCAGTGATCAAGGAAACACCATATATTTT
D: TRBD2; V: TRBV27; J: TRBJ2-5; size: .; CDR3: CASSPGLPFGETQYF; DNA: TGTGCCAGCAGTCCGGGACTACCGTTCGGGGAGACCCAGTACTTC
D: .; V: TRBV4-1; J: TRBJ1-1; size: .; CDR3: CASSRGLMVGNTEAFF; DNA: TGCGCCAGCAGCCGTGGTCTGATGGTCGGGAACACTGAAGCTTTCTTT
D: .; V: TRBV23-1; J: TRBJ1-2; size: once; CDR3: CASSQSGGDGSLLANYGYTF; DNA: TGCGCCAGCAGTCAATCCGGCGGGGACGGCAGCCTTTTAGCTAACTATGGCTACACCTTC
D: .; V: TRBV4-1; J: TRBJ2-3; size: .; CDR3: CASSHGLRTDTQYF; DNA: TGCGCCAGCAGCCACGGACTACGCACAGATACGCAGTATTTT
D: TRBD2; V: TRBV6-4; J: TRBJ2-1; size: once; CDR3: CASSDSGLADSYNEQFF; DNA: TGTGCCAGCAGTGACTCGGGACTAGCGGACTCCTACAATGAGCAGTTCTTC
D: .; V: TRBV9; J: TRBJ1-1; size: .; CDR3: CASSPRTGGDTEAFF; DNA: TGTGCCAGCAGCCCCCGGACGGGGGGTGACACTGAAGCTTTCTTT
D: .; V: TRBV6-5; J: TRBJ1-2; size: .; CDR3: CASSQEYGYGYTF; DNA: TGTGCCAGCAGCCAGGAGTATGGCTATGGCTACACCTTC
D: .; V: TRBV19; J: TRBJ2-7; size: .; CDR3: CASSIASVGRSYEQYF; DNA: TGTGCCAGTAGTATAGCAAGTGTGGGCAGAAGTTACGAGCAGTACTTC
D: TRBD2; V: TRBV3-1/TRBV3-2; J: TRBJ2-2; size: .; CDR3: CASSQLAGQGELFF; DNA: TGTGCCAGCAGCCAACTAGCGGGGCAAGGGGAGCTGTTTTTT
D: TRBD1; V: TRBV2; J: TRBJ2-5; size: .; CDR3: CASSDGTGGSGAQYF; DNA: TGTGCCAGCAGTGATGGGACAGGGGGTTCTGGGGCCCAGTACTTC
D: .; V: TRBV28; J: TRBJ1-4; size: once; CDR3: CASSLTPGLPTNEKLFF; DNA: TGTGCCAGCAGTTTAACCCCGGGACTCCCAACTAATGAAAAACTGTTTTTT
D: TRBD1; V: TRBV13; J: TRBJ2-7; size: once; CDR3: CASSAGTGVTREQYF; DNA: TGTGCCAGCAGCGCCGGGACAGGGGTTACGAGGGAGCAGTACTTC
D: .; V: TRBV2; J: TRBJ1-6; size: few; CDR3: CASSDTGRSSYNSPLHF; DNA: TGTGCCAGCAGTGATACCGGGAGGAGCTCCTATAATTCACCCCTCCACTTT
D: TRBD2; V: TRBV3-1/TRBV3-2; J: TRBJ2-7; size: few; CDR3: CASSQDILGTSGIIYEQYF; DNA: TGTGCCAGCAGCCAAGATATTTTAGGGACTAGCGGGATTATCTACGAGCAGTACTTC
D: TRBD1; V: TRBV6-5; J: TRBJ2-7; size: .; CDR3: CASRGTGGLYEQYF; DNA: TGTGCCAGCAGGGGGACAGGGGGGCTCTACGAGCAGTACTTC
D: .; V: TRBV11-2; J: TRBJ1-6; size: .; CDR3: CASRFPGRYNSPLHF; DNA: TGTGCCAGCAGGTTTCCGGGACGGTATAATTCACCCCTCCACTTT
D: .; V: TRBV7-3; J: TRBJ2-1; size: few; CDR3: CASSLQPPSSYNEQFF; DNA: TGTGCCAGCAGCTTACAGCCGCCGAGCTCCTACAATGAGCAGTTCTTC
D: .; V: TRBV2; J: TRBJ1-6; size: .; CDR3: CASSGGASPLHF; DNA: TGTGCCAGCAGTGGAGGGGCTTCACCCCTCCACTTT
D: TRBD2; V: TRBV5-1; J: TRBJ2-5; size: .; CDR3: CASSPPGTSGGGETQYF; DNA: TGCGCCAGCAGCCCGCCTGGGACTAGCGGGGGTGGGGAGACCCAGTACTTC
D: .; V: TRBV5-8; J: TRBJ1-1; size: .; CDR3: CASSRGQRTEAFF; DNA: TGTGCCAGCAGCCGAGGACAGCGGACTGAAGCTTTCTTT
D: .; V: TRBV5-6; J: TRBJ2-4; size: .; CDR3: CASSFQVGIQYF; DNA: TGTGCCAGCAGCTTCCAAGTCGGCATTCAGTACTTC
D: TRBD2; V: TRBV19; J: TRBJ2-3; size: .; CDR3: CASRPRASGSTDTQYF; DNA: TGTGCCAGTAGGCCCCGGGCTAGCGGGAGCACAGATACGCAGTATTTT
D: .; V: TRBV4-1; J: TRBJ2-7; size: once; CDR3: CASSQVIRDSAYEQYF; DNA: TGCGCCAGCAGCCAAGTAATCCGGGACTCAGCCTACGAGCAGTACTTC
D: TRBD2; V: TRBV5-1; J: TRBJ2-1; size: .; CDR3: CASSLLAGGYEQFF; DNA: TGCGCCAGCAGCCTACTAGCGGGGGGGTATGAGCAGTTCTTC
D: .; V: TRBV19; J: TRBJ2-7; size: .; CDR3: CASTPGRGPIYEQYF; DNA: TGTGCCAGTACTCCAGGAAGGGGACCGATCTACGAGCAGTACTTC
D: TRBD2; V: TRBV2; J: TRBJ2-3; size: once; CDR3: CASRPGLVADTQYF; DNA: TGTGCCAGCAGGCCGGGACTAGTTGCAGATACGCAGTATTTT
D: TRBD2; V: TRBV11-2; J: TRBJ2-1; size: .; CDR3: CASSLFTSGKGEQFF; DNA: TGTGCCAGCAGCTTATTTACTAGCGGGAAGGGTGAGCAGTTCTTC
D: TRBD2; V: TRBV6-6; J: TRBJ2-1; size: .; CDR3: CASIASGTGYNEQFF; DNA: TGTGCCAGCATTGCAAGCGGGACGGGATACAATGAGCAGTTCTTC
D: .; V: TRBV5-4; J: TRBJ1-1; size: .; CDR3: CASSLAKQGSTEAFF; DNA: TGTGCCAGCAGCTTGGCCAAGCAGGGGTCCACTGAAGCTTTCTTT
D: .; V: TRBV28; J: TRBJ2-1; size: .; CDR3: CASSTRNEQFF; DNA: TGTGCCAGCAGTACCCGCAATGAGCAGTTCTTC
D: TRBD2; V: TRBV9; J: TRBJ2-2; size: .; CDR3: CASSVVAGGTGELFF; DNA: TGTGCCAGCAGCGTAGTGGCGGGAGGAACCGGGGAGCTGTTTTTT
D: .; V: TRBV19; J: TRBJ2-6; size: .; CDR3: CASRTQGSGANVLTF; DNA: TGTGCCAGTAGGACGCAGGGTTCTGGGGCCAACGTCCTGACTTTC
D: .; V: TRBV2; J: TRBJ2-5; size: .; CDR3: CASRDFNGRQETQYF; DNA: TGTGCCAGCAGGGATTTTAATGGGCGACAAGAGACCCAGTACTTC
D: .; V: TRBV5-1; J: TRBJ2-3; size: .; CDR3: CASSFISGIVDTQYF; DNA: TGCGCCAGCAGCTTTATAAGCGGAATTGTGGATACGCAGTATTTT
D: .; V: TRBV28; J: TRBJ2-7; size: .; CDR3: CASSSRYEQYF; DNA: TGTGCCAGCAGTTCCCGCTACGAGCAGTACTTC
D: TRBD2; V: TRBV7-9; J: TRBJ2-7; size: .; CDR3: CASSLAGGGPYEQYF; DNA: TGTGCCAGCAGCTTAGCGGGCGGGGGGCCCTACGAGCAGTACTTC
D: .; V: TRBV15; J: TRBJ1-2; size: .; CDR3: CATSREASGGVGGYTF; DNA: TGTGCCACCAGCAGAGAGGCTTCGGGTGGGGTGGGTGGCTACACCTTC
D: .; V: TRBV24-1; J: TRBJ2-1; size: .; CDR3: CATSVREYNEQFF; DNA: TGTGCCACCAGTGTCAGGGAGTACAATGAGCAGTTCTTC
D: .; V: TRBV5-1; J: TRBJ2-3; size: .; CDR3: CASKKAEGTDTQYF; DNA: TGCGCCAGTAAGAAAGCGGAGGGGACAGATACGCAGTATTTT
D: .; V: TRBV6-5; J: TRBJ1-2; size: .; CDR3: CAIEDPLGSYTF; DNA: TGTGCCATTGAGGACCCCTTGGGAAGCTACACCTTC
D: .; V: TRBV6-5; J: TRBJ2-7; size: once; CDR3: CASSLWGPYEQYF; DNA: TGTGCCAGCAGCCTCTGGGGTCCCTACGAGCAGTACTTC
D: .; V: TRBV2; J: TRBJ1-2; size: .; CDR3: CASSGQAFYGYTF; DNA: TGTGCCAGCAGTGGACAGGCGTTCTATGGCTACACCTTC
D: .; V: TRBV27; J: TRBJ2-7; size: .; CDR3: CASSWTEDTVQYF; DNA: TGTGCCAGCAGTTGGACAGAGGACACTGTGCAGTACTTC
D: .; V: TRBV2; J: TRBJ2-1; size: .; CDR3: CAMGSTRGFNEQFF; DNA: TGTGCAATGGGGTCGACGCGAGGGTTCAATGAGCAGTTCTTC
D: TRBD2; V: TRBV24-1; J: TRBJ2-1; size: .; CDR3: CATSDLGPSGRSDEQFF; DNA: TGTGCCACCAGTGATTTAGGCCCTAGCGGGAGATCCGATGAGCAGTTCTTC
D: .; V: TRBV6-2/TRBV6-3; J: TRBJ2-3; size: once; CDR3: CASSSGVGDTQYF; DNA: TGTGCCAGCAGTTCAGGAGTGGGAGATACGCAGTATTTT
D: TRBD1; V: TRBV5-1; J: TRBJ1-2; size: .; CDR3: CASSKGQGDGYTF; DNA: TGCGCCAGCAGCAAGGGACAGGGCGATGGCTACACCTTC
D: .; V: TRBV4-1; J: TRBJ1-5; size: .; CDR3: CASSLQGGGNQPQHF; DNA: TGCGCCAGCAGCCTACAGGGTGGCGGCAATCAGCCCCAGCATTTT